This is a list of T cell receptor beta chains from one sample in a study of cytomegalovirus exposure and HLA in healthy donors. This table comes from immunoSEQ multiplex PCR, and its TCRdb copy is limited to in-frame clones, with some not included. The sample lists roughly 62,000 clones; about 91% were seen once. The sample was PBMCs. The origin of the receptors is a woman aged 30 to 39 in good health and CMV-seronegative. The conserved cysteine and the conserved F or W are not part of the CDR3 here. Some rows have no size entry. The others give once, few or many, or a class for an expanded clone.

>-|TRBJ2-5|TRBV23-1
ASSQSSQGGYQETQY
>-|TRBJ1-5|TRBV5-1
ASRPGQENQPQH
>-|TRBJ2-5|TRBV19
ASSGGTEQETQY
>-|TRBJ2-2|TRBV7-3
ASSSVTKSNTGELF
>-|TRBJ2-2|TRBV5-6
ASSLASGTGELF
>-|TRBJ1-3|TRBV14
ASRTVSGNTIY
>-|TRBJ2-1|TRBV20-1
SAKLPGEQF
>-|TRBJ2-7|TRBV6-6
ASSSRGYYEQY
>-|TRBJ1-2|TRBV28
ASSLQGAYGYT
>once|TRBJ2-1|TRBV7-3
ASSPLGVYNEQF
>few|TRBJ2-7|TRBV28
ASSPDGTGPYEQY
>-|TRBJ1-1|TRBV27
ASRKPGRAEAF
>-|TRBJ2-7|TRBV5-4
ASSLTSGRAGEQY
>-|TRBJ2-3|TRBV11-2
ASSLGPSSGSTQY
>medium-sized|TRBJ2-1|TRBV7-7
ASSLGITANEQF
>-|TRBJ2-3|TRBV19
ASSGGWGTDTQY
>-|TRBJ2-3|TRBV9
ASSEGGTTDTQY
>-|TRBJ2-1|TRBV28
ASSTPGEEQF
>once|TRBJ1-3|TRBV15
ATSTQPLTQGKRNTIY
>-|TRBJ2-7|TRBV29-1
SARRGFYEQY
>-|TRBJ2-5|TRBV25-1
ASTKSGTSGKETQY
>-|TRBJ1-1|TRBV15
ATRWAANTEAF
>-|TRBJ2-3|TRBV19
ASSLGLAVTDTQY
>-|TRBJ2-1|TRBV7-3
ASSLRGDEQF